A selection of T cell receptor beta chains follows, all from one sample in a study of T cells after posttransplantation cyclophosphamide. Repertoires were generated with immunoSEQ multiplex PCR, while TCRdb's copy carries only in-frame clones and drops some. The sample carries about 22,000 clones, 70% to 90% recorded once. The sequences come from PBMCs, collected after an allogeneic stem cell transplant with a calcineurin inhibitor and methotrexate. Source of these receptors: a female patient aged 50-59 years who received an allogeneic stem cell transplant from an unrelated donor, was CMV-positive, and had chronic GVHD only. Among the T cells, some may be from the graft donor. Each CDR3 is given with its conserved first and last residue. A D gene is named only where the DNA matches it firmly. The size entry is marked missing in some rows and otherwise reads once, few, many or a size class.

DNA: TGCGCCAGCCGGGGGATGAGCTCCTATAATTCACCCCTCCACTTT
CDR3: CASRGMSSYNSPLHF
V: TRBV10-1
size: .
J: TRBJ1-6
D: .

DNA: TGTGCCAGTAGTATAGGCGGGAAAGCCTACAATGAGCAGTTCTTC
CDR3: CASSIGGKAYNEQFF
V: TRBV19
size: .
J: TRBJ2-1
D: .

DNA: TGTGCCATCAGGGAAGAGGGAGGGGCGGAGGAAAAACTGTTTTTT
CDR3: CAIREEGGAEEKLFF
V: TRBV10-3
size: few
J: TRBJ1-4
D: .

DNA: TGTGCCAGCAGTACCGGGACAGCCCCGCCCTACGAGCAGTACTTC
CDR3: CASSTGTAPPYEQYF
V: TRBV27
size: .
J: TRBJ2-7
D: TRBD1

DNA: TGTGCCTGGAGAAAACTAGCGGGAGGCCTGGGCATTCAGTACTTC
CDR3: CAWRKLAGGLGIQYF
V: TRBV30
size: .
J: TRBJ2-4
D: TRBD2

DNA: TGTGCCAGTAGTATATTTGGGCGGGAGAGAGACAATGAGCAGTTCTTC
CDR3: CASSIFGRERDNEQFF
V: TRBV19
size: .
J: TRBJ2-1
D: TRBD2

DNA: TGTGCTAGCAGCTTAGGAACTAGCGGGAGCTACGAGCAGTACTTC
CDR3: CASSLGTSGSYEQYF
V: TRBV7-7
size: .
J: TRBJ2-7
D: TRBD2

DNA: TGTGCCAGCAGCCCTACGCGGGCTAGCGGAACAGATACGCAGTATTTT
CDR3: CASSPTRASGTDTQYF
V: TRBV7-9
size: .
J: TRBJ2-3
D: TRBD2

DNA: TGTGCCAGCAGCCGAACTGGAGAGACCCAGTACTTC
CDR3: CASSRTGETQYF
V: TRBV11-3
size: .
J: TRBJ2-5
D: .

DNA: TGTGCCAGCAGTTACTCAAGAGGCGCTGAAGCTTTCTTT
CDR3: CASSYSRGAEAFF
V: TRBV6-5
size: .
J: TRBJ1-1
D: .

DNA: TGTGCCAGCAGCGTATCTAGCGGGACGATCTACGAGCAGTACTTC
CDR3: CASSVSSGTIYEQYF
V: TRBV9
size: .
J: TRBJ2-7
D: TRBD2

DNA: TGCGCCAGCAGCTTGGATGGGACAGGGGTCCTCCAGGGTGGCTACACCTTC
CDR3: CASSLDGTGVLQGGYTF
V: TRBV5-1
size: .
J: TRBJ1-2
D: TRBD1

DNA: TGTGCCAGCAGGGGGGGAGGCGATACGCAGTATTTT
CDR3: CASRGGGDTQYF
V: TRBV2
size: .
J: TRBJ2-3
D: .

DNA: TGTGCCAGTACTCCCCCTAGGGGTGAAGCTTTCTTT
CDR3: CASTPPRGEAFF
V: TRBV19
size: few
J: TRBJ1-1
D: .